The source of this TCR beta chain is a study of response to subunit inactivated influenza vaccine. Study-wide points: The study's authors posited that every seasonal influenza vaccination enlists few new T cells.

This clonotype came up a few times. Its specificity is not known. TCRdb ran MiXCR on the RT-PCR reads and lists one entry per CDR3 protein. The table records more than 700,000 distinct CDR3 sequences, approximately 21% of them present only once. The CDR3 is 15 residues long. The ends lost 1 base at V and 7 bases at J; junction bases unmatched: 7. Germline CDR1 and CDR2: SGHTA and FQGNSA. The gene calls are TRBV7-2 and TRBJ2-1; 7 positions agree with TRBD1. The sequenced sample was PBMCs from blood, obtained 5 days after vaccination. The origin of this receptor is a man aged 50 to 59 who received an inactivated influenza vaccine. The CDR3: CASSLGGLRGNEQFF. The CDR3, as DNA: TGTGCCAGCAGCTTAGGAGGCCTCAGGGGGAATGAGCAGTTCTTC.